A single TCR beta chain is shown here with its context. It lacks a known antigen. Base quality data are lacking; no much larger clone is found one base away. The data were obtained in a study of regulatory T cells in long-lasting Graves disease (dated by TCRdb to the early 2020s). At the level of the whole study: Persistent Graves' disease was defined as antithyroid drug treatment for over 5 years with persistently positive TSH receptor autoantibodies. Persistent Graves' disease patients were compared with newly diagnosed Graves' disease patients by peripheral blood TCR sequencing and RNA sequencing. The study took place in China and was registered as a clinical trial. On average, persistent Graves' disease patients in the clinical cohort had been on antithyroid drugs for about 9.7 years. TCR sequencing covered 13 persistent and approximately 20 newly diagnosed Graves' disease patients, about 35 samples in total.

The library was produced with multiplex PCR. These reads were obtained on an Illumina HiSeq 4000. iRepertoire HTBI primers and Arm-PCR amplification of CDR3 regions were used to construct TCR beta libraries. Before sequencing, the PCR products underwent gel purification. In the authors' own workflow: A total of some 65 TRBV and some 15 TRBJ segments were identified across samples and were used for gene usage analysis of CDR3 amino acid clonotypes. Filtered high-quality paired reads were merged into contigs using COPE and FqMerger. Contigs were aligned with BLAST to IMGT TRBV, TRBD and TRBJ reference genes, and CDR3 was defined per IMGT. Any clonotype with a frequency above 0.1% was counted as a highly expanded clone. Shannon entropy served as the measure of repertoire diversity, while the Gini coefficient captured V-J evenness. A clonotype was considered public if more than one individual shared it. TCRdb reran the public reads through fastp at Q25 and MiXCR, keeping productive beta chains. Entries that share a CDR3 protein sequence are merged under the most common genes and DNA. TCRdb's processing, not the study's, gives the V and J calls here. Recorded for this sample are over 650,000 distinct CDR3 sequences; about 32% of them occurred a single time. The ten top clones hold around 42% of the sample.

The time point label here, explained by the study, means: persistent/refractory GD, antithyroid drugs over 5 years with positive TRAb. For both TCR sequencing and RNA sequencing, RNA was extracted from PBMCs using TRIzol. Graves' disease was diagnosed according to American Thyroid Association guidelines. Recruitment of patients was carried out at an endocrinology department in Xi'an, China. From each patient, approximately 10 milliliters of peripheral blood was collected into an EDTA anticoagulant tube. PBMCs were isolated by Ficoll Paque Plus density gradient separation without further T cell sorting. An Agilent 2100 Bioanalyzer and agarose gel were used to assess RNA quality, and a NanoDrop 2000 was used to measure RNA concentration. The paper as a whole reports these results and caveats: Sequencing and analysis were limited to the TCR beta chain. More public clonotypes were shared among persistent patients (over 2,500) than among newly diagnosed patients (966). Lower TCR Shannon entropy and fewer highly expanded clones were observed in persistent Graves' disease patients than in newly diagnosed patients, which suggested clonal expansion. The study examined only peripheral blood because the primary lesion, thyroid tissue, could not be accessed. As a limitation, the authors acknowledged that the small sample size may reduce accuracy. Persistent disease showed preferential use of TRBV28, TRBJ1-2 and TRBJ2-5, whereas newly diagnosed disease favored TRBV20-1 and TRBJ2-1.

The CDR3, from cysteine to phenylalanine, totals 13 residues. Just the 39-base CDR3 DNA is kept, in frame starting at base 1. The germline V gene gives CDR1 as MNHNS and CDR2 as SASEGT. V is cut by 2 bases and J by 11 bases, and the space between the germline ends is 10 bases. The material was peripheral blood mononuclear cells (PBMCs), obtained when the disease was refractory, from a patient treated with antithyroid drugs. The chain links TRBV6-1 with TRBJ1-6, with the identity of the D gene unclear. The receptor comes from a female donor with Graves disease. The DNA reads as follows: TGTGCCAGCAGTGAAACCTCAGTGGCACCCCTCCACTTT. Its translation reads: CASSETSVAPLHF.